This T cell receptor (beta chain) was identified in a study of blood T cell repertoires in COVID-19. About the research overall: Donors in the United States, Italy and Spain gave samples during acute or convalescent COVID-19. From T cells, B-cell-depleted T cells, or PBMCs came the material, which was cDNA or gDNA.

The CDR3 consists of 15 residues. Germline lookup yields CDR1 MDHEN and CDR2 SYDVKM. Authors' processing steps: Counts of nucleated cells, estimated from reference gene primer amplification, were obtained. Generated by immunoSEQ multiplex PCR, the TCRdb table keeps only in-frame clones and is missing some. V and J calls and clone size come straight from that table; D and trimming were deduced from the DNA. The data hold around 170,000 clones, with around four fifths observed a single time. The specimen was peripheral blood. The sequence came from a man younger than 45 with active or convalescent COVID-19. V and J are TRBV28 and TRBJ1-1, with D possibly being TRBD1 (5 bases). DNA of the CDR3: TGTGCGGGGGGTAAGAAGGACGGAACGGACACTGAAGCTTTCTTT. The encoded protein is CAGGKKDGTDTEAFF.